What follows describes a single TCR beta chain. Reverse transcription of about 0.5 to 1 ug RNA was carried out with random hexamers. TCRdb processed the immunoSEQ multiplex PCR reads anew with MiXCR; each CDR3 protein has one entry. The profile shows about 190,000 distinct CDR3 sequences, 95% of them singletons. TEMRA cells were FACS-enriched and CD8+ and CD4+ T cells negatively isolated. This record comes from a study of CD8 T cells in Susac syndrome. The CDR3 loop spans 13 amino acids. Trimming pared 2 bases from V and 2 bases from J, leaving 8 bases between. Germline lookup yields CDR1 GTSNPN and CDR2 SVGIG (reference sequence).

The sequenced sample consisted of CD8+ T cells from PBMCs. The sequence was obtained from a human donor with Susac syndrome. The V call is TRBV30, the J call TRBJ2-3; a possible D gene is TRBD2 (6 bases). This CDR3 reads CAWSSGHTDTQYF. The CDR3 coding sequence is TGTGCCTGGAGTAGCGGGCACACAGATACGCAGTATTTT.